A single sample gave rise to the 8 T cell receptor beta chains below, sequenced in a study of T-cell memory formation after mild COVID-19. TCRdb re-analysed the 5' RACE reads in MiXCR, keeping a single row per CDR3 protein. The sample holds under 300,000 distinct CDR3 sequences, around 16% seen once. The sample was PBMCs or a T cell subset sorted from them (not recorded which). The receptors come from a man aged 18 to 29 who had mild COVID-19 (a few samples of this study predate the infection). Cell type and time point are not known.

The gene calls are TRBV4-2 and TRBJ1-3; D is unclear. Germline V gene data show CDR1 as LGHNA and CDR2 as YNFKEQ. Trimming took off 3 bases at V and 4 bases at J, with 10 bases between the two ends. The CDR3 consists of 14 residues. For the CDR3, the DNA is TGTGCCAGCAGCCAGGCGGACGGGGGAAACACCATATATTTT. Its protein is CASSQADGGNTIYF.

The rearrangement joins TRBV18 to TRBJ1-2; 9 bases fit TRBD1. CDR1 is KGHSH, CDR2 LQKENI, per germline. Unmatched junction bases numbered 10, after V lost 3 bases and J lost 5 bases. The CDR3 runs 16 residues. The CDR3 is CASSPIDRGYSYGYTF. The CDR3 DNA follows: TGTGCCAGCTCACCCATCGACAGGGGGTATTCTTATGGCTACACCTTC.

V usage is TRBV28 and J usage is TRBJ1-2; no clear D gene. This CDR3 spans 13 amino acids. The germline V gene has CDR1 MDHEN and CDR2 SYDVKM. Trimming took off 5 bases at V and 2 bases at J, with 9 bases between the two ends. The CDR3 loop reads CASSGQLNYGYTF. As DNA, the CDR3 is TGTGCCAGCAGTGGGCAGTTAAACTATGGCTACACCTTC.

This sequence joins TRBV7-3 and TRBJ1-2, with TRBD1 as a possible D gene (5 bases). V gave up 5 bases and J gave up 6 bases, with 13 bases separating them. The CDR3 contains 13 residues. Germline CDR1 is SGHTA and CDR2 is FQGTGA. The CDR3 DNA follows: TGTGCCAGCAGCGCGCAGGGTGGGAATGGCTACACCTTC. It codes for CASSAQGGNGYTF.

This clonotype has a handful of counts. V gene TRBV4-1 combines with J gene TRBJ2-1, with TRBD1 as a possible D gene (6 bases). Trimming stripped 5 bases from V and 10 bases from J, with 15 bases between. Germline V gene sequence: CDR1 MGHRA, CDR2 YSYEKL. This CDR3 contains 13 residues. The CDR3 loop reads CASSALQGWEQFF. For the CDR3, the DNA is TGCGCCAGCAGCGCCTTACAGGGATGGGAGCAGTTCTTC.

The chain employs TRBV7-2 and TRBJ1-5; D is undetermined. Looked up from germline, CDR1 is SGHTA and CDR2 is FQGNSA. V was trimmed by 2 bases and J by 5 bases, leaving 7 bases between them. The CDR3 spans 13 residues. In DNA form, the CDR3 reads TGTGCCAGCAGCTTATTTGGTGATCAGCCCCAGCATTTT. Protein: CASSLFGDQPQHF.

In this sample, this clonotype turned up many times. The CDR3 nucleotides read TGTGCCACCAGCAGAGATCTAGCGGGGGAGACCCAGTACTTC. Amino acids: CATSRDLAGETQYF. This rearrangement joins TRBV15 to TRBJ2-5; 9 nucleotides line up with TRBD2. The germline CDR1 and CDR2 sequences are LNHNV and YYDKDF (reference sequence). With V trimmed by 0 bases and J by 5 bases, 1 base remained unmatched. The CDR3 contains 14 residues.

This chain joins TRBV29-1 and TRBJ2-5, with D perhaps given as TRBD1 or TRBD2 (5 bases each). The CDR3 length is 14 residues. Germline assignment: CDR1 SQVTM and CDR2 ANQGSEA. Trimming took 1 base from V and 4 from J, leaving 13 bases between them. CDR3 in amino acids: CSVEVGLARETQYF. CDR3 DNA: TGCAGCGTTGAAGTGGGGCTAGCTCGAGAGACCCAGTACTTC.